This entry lists 7 T cell receptor beta chains sequenced from one sample in a study of cytomegalovirus exposure and HLA in healthy donors. PCR amplification relied on 60 Vbeta primers (plus 13 Jbeta primers). Profiling relied on immunoSEQ multiplex PCR, and the TCRdb table lists in-frame clones only, not all of them. The sample contains around 160,000 clones, around 75% of which appear only once. Material: PBMCs. These TCRs come from a human donor in good health.

The CDR3 sequence is CASSQDSTLQHEQYF. The CDR3 nucleotides are TGCGCCAGCAGCCAAGATTCGACACTTCAACACGAGCAGTACTTC. This chain uses TRBV4-3 with TRBJ2-5; D remains ambiguous. The J call may be faulty, since TRBJ2-7 better matches the DNA end. Per germline, CDR1 LGHNA and CDR2 YSLEER. The CDR3 runs 15 residues.

This clone was picked up one time. This chain joins TRBV18 and TRBJ2-5, with a possible D match to TRBD1 (6 bases). Between the trimmed V and J ends, which lost 6 bases and 5 bases, there was a span of 13 bases. Germline V gene data show CDR1 as KGHSH and CDR2 as LQKENI. The CDR3 runs to 13 residues. The CDR3 protein is CASSTGLPETQYF. The CDR3 DNA is TGTGCCAGCTCTACAGGGTTGCCTGAGACCCAGTACTTC.

The chain combines TRBV19 with TRBJ2-2, with 12 bases identical to TRBD2. The CDR3 extends over 16 amino acids. V dropped 8 bases and J dropped 1; count of bases not matched to a gene: 5. Germline lookup yields CDR1 LNHDA and CDR2 SQIVND (reference sequence). CDR3 DNA sequence: TGTGCCAGTCGTCTAGCGGGGGGGCGGAACACCGGGGAGCTGTTTTTT. The encoded protein is CASRLAGGRNTGELFF.

V is TRBV19 and J is TRBJ2-7; maybe TRBD2 (6 bases). Germline V gene lookup returns CDR1 LNHDA and CDR2 SQIVND (reference sequence). The length of the CDR3 is 13 residues. Trimming left V 6 bases short and J 3 bases short, with 12 bases between. CDR3 sequence reads: CASSAGRDYEQYF. In DNA form, the CDR3 reads TGTGCCAGTAGCGCCGGGCGGGACTACGAGCAGTACTTC.

The V gene is TRBV6-4, the J gene TRBJ1-2, with TRBD1 matching over 7 bases. J was trimmed by 2 bases and V by 3 bases; bases with no gene match: 3. The CDR3 extends over 14 amino acids. CDR1 MRHNA and CDR2 SNTAGT come from the germline V gene. The DNA of the CDR3 is TGTGCCAGCAGTGAGGGGACAGAAAACTATGGCTACACCTTC. Residues: CASSEGTENYGYTF.

In this sample, this clone turned up a few times. V gene TRBV7-3 combines with J gene TRBJ1-6; tentative D call: TRBD1 (5 bases). Germline V gene lookup returns CDR1 SGHTA and CDR2 FQGTGA. The CDR3 spans 13 residues. The ends were cut back, 4 bases at V and 10 bases at J, with 11 bases in the middle. CDR3 residues: CASSSQRDSPLHF. The CDR3 region has the DNA TGTGCCAGCAGCTCCCAGCGGGACTCACCCCTCCACTTT.

V is TRBV6-6 and J is TRBJ1-5; a possible D gene is TRBD1 (5 bases). This CDR3 has 15 residues. Trimming stripped 7 bases from V and 4 bases from J, with 17 bases between. Per germline, CDR1 MNHNY and CDR2 SVGAGI (reference sequence). CDR3 in amino acids: CASTLGEGSNQPQHF. The CDR3, as DNA: TGTGCCAGCACCCTAGGGGAGGGTTCTAATCAGCCCCAGCATTTT.